These 5 T cell receptor beta chains were all obtained from the same sample, sequenced in a study of T cells after yellow fever vaccination. TCRdb ran MiXCR on the 5' RACE reads and lists one entry per CDR3 protein. The profile shows approximately 110,000 distinct CDR3 sequences, more than 6.5% of them singletons. Sequenced here: CD4+ T cells sorted from PBMCs, sampled approximately 11 days after the first yellow fever vaccination. The receptors stem from a man between 18 and 29 years old who received the YFV17D yellow fever vaccine.

This clonotype showed up many times. V usage is TRBV12-3 or TRBV12-4 and J usage is TRBJ1-5; D unresolved. V was pared by 9 bases and J by 0 bases, with 12 bases between. CDR3 size: 14 residues. The CDR3 is CASKTVNSNQPQHF. The CDR3 DNA reads as TGTGCCAGTAAGACGGTGAATAGCAATCAGCCCCAGCATTTT.

This clonotype showed up many times. V is TRBV7-2 and J is TRBJ1-3; 8 nucleotides align to TRBD1. Germline V gene sequence: CDR1 SGHTA, CDR2 FQGNSA. The V and J ends lost 7 bases and 0 bases, in that order; junction bases with no gene match: 8. This CDR3 is 16 amino acids long. The CDR3 is CASTTGTGRSGNTIYF. CDR3 sequence (DNA): TGTGCCAGCACTACCGGGACAGGACGCTCTGGAAACACCATATATTTT.

V and J are TRBV7-8 and TRBJ1-5; 7 nucleotides line up with TRBD1. The CDR3 spans 15 residues. The junction had 5 bases not matched to a gene; V was cut back by 5 bases and J by 1 base. Germline V gene lookup returns CDR1 SGHVS and CDR2 FQNEAQ. The CDR3 coding sequence is TGTGCCAGCAGCACCGACAGGGTGAGCAATCAGCCCCAGCATTTT. This codes for CASSTDRVSNQPQHF.

At least ten counts were recorded for this clonotype. The rearrangement uses TRBV5-8 and TRBJ1-1; the match to TRBD1 covers 8 bases. The CDR3 has 13 amino acids. CDR1 and CDR2 (germline): SGHTS, YDEGEE. V dropped 2 bases and J dropped 10; count of bases not matched to a gene: 7. CDR3 DNA: TGTGCCAGCAGCTTTACAGGGGGATTAGGAGCTTTCTTT. Translation gives CASSFTGGLGAFF.

The V gene is TRBV6-2 or TRBV6-3, the J gene TRBJ2-5; tentative D call: TRBD1 (6 bases). The length of the CDR3 is 14 residues. Germline V gives CDR1 MNHEY, CDR2 SVGEGT. The V end was cut by 8 bases, the J end by 5 bases, with 18 bases between. The chain's CDR3 is CASRTAGRGETQYF. The CDR3 DNA reads TGTGCCAGCCGGACAGCAGGGAGAGGGGAGACCCAGTACTTC.